A selection of T cell receptor beta chains follows, all from one sample in a study of T cells after yellow fever vaccination. TCRdb re-called the 5' RACE reads with MiXCR, one entry per CDR3 protein. The sample includes roughly 32,000 distinct CDR3 sequences, about 10% of them seen just once. Here the sequenced sample was PBMCs, either bulk or a sorted T-cell subset (CD4+, CD8+, memory, or dextramer-sorted; not recorded which), taken roughly 15 days after the first yellow fever vaccination. Source of these receptors: a man in his late teens or twenties who received the YFV17D yellow fever vaccine. Both conserved end residues are part of each CDR3. A D gene is named only where the DNA matches it firmly. Not all rows give a size; the values are once, few, many and, for expanded clones, a class.

abundance	j_gene	d_gene	v_gene	CDR3aa	CDR3nt
many	TRBJ2-3	NA	TRBV6-1	CASSESWGADTQYF	TGTGCCAGCAGTGAATCCTGGGGGGCGGATACGCAGTATTTT
many	TRBJ1-5	NA	TRBV5-1	CASSLDQGGQPQHF	TGCGCCAGCAGCTTGGATCAGGGAGGCCAGCCCCAGCATTTT
many	TRBJ2-2	TRBD1	TRBV7-9	CASSSVRQGNTGELFF	TGTGCCAGCAGCTCAGTTCGACAGGGAAACACCGGGGAGCTGTTTTTT
many	TRBJ2-1	TRBD2	TRBV5-6	CASSLDGGEYNEQFF	TGTGCCAGCAGCTTGGACGGGGGGGAGTACAATGAGCAGTTCTTC
many	TRBJ2-5	TRBD2	TRBV29-1	CSVGMTSGAEGTQYF	TGCAGCGTCGGGATGACTAGCGGGGCCGAGGGGACCCAGTACTTC
many	TRBJ2-3	TRBD2	TRBV20-1	CSAHSPLALYTDTQYF	TGCAGTGCCCATAGCCCACTAGCGCTTTACACAGATACGCAGTATTTT
many	TRBJ1-4	TRBD1	TRBV10-2	CASSRGQSEKLFF	TGCGCCAGCAGCCGGGGACAGAGTGAAAAACTGTTTTTT
many	TRBJ1-5	NA	TRBV6-5	CASSPLGPRLGNQPQHF	TGTGCCAGCAGTCCCCTAGGTCCCCGGTTAGGCAATCAGCCCCAGCATTTT
many	TRBJ1-1	NA	TRBV7-3	CASSSRTISPRAFF	TGTGCCAGCAGCTCCCGGACGATATCACCCCGAGCTTTCTTT
many	TRBJ2-3	TRBD1	TRBV24-1	CATGDSSTDTQYF	TGTGCCACCGGGGACAGTAGCACAGATACGCAGTATTTT
many	TRBJ1-5	NA	TRBV25-1	CASSRRGIGQPQHF	TGTGCCAGCAGCCGACGGGGGATAGGTCAGCCCCAGCATTTT
NA	TRBJ1-4	TRBD1	TRBV5-4	CASSLQGANEKLFF	TGTGCCAGCAGCCTTCAGGGGGCAAATGAAAAACTGTTTTTT
NA	TRBJ2-6	NA	TRBV13	CASSPGQSSSGANVLTF	TGTGCCAGCAGCCCTGGGCAGTCCAGCTCTGGGGCCAACGTCCTGACTTTC
many	TRBJ2-4	TRBD1	TRBV11-2	CASSFDRVSTKNIQYF	TGTGCCAGCAGCTTTGACAGGGTTTCGACCAAAAACATTCAGTACTTC
many	TRBJ2-2	NA	TRBV9	CASRGYTGELFF	TGTGCCAGCAGGGGATACACCGGGGAGCTGTTTTTT
NA	TRBJ2-5	NA	TRBV18	CASSRDIQETQNF	TGTGCCAGCTCACGCGACATCCAAGAGACCCAGAACTTC
many	TRBJ1-1	TRBD1	TRBV6-1	CASSGTGGMYTEAFF	TGTGCCAGCAGTGGGACAGGGGGGATGTACACTGAAGCTTTCTTT
few	TRBJ1-5	NA	TRBV12-3/TRBV12-4	CASSSGEGEGNQPQHF	TGTGCCAGCAGCTCGGGGGAGGGAGAGGGCAATCAGCCCCAGCATTTT
many	TRBJ2-1	NA	TRBV7-8	CASSLRLDLNEQFF	TGTGCCAGCAGCCTCCGACTAGATCTCAATGAGCAGTTCTTC
many	TRBJ1-5	TRBD1	TRBV19	CASSTFRGGSNQPQHF	TGTGCCAGTAGTACATTCAGGGGGGGAAGCAATCAGCCCCAGCATTTT